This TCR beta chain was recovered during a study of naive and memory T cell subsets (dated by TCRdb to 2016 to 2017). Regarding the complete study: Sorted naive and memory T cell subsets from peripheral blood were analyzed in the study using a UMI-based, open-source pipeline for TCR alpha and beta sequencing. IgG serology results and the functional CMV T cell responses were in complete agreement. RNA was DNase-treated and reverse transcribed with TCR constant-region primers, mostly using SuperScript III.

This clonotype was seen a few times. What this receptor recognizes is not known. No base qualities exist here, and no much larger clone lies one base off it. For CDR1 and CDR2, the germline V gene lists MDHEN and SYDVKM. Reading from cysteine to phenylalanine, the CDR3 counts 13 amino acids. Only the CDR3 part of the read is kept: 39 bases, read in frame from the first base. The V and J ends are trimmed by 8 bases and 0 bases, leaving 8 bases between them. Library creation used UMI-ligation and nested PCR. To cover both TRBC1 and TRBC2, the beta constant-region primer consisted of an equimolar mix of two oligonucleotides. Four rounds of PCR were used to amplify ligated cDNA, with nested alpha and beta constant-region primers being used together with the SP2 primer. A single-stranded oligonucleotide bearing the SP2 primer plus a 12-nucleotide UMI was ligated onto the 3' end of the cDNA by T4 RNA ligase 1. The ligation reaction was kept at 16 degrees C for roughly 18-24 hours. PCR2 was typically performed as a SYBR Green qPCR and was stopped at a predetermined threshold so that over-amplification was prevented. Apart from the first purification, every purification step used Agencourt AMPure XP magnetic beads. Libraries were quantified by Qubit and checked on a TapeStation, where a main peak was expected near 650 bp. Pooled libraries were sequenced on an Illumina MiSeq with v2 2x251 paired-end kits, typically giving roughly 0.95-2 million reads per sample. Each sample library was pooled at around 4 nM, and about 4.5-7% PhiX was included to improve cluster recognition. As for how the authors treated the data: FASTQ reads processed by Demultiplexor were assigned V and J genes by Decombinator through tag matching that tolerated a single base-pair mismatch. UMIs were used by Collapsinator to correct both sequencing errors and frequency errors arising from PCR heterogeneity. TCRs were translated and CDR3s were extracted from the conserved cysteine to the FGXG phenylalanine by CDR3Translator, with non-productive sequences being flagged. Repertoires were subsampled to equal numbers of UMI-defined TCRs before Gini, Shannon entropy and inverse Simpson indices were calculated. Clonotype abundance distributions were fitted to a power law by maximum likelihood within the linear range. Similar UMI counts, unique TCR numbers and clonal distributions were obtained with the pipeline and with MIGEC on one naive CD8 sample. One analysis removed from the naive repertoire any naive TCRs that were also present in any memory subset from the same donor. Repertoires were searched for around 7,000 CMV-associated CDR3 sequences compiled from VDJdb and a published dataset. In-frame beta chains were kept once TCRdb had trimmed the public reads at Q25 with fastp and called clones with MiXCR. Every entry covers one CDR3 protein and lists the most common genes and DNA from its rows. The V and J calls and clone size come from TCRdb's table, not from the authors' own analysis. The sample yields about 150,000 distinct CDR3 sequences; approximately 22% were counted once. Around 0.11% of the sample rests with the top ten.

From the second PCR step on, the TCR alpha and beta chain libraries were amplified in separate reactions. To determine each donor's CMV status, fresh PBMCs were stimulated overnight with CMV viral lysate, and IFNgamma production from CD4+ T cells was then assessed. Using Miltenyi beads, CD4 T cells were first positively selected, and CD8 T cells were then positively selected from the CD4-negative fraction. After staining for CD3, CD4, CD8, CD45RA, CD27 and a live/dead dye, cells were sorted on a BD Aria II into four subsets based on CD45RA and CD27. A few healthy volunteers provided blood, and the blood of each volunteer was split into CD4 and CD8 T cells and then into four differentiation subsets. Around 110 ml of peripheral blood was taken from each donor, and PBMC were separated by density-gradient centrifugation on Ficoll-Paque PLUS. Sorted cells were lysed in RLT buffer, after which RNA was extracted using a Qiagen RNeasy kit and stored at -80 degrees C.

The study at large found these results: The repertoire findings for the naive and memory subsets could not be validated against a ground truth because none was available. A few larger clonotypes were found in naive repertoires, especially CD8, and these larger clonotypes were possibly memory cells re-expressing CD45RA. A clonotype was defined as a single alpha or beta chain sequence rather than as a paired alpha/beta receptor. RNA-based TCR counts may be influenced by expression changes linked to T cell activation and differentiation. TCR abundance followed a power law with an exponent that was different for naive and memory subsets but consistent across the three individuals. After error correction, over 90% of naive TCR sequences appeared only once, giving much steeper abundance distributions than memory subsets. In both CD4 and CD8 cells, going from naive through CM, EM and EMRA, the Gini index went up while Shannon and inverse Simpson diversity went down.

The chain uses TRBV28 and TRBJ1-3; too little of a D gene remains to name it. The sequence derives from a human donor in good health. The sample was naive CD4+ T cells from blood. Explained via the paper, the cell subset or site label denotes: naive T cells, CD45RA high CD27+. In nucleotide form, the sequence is TGTGCCAGCGCCACGGACTCTGGAAACACCATATATTTT. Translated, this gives CASATDSGNTIYF.